Detailed here is one T cell receptor (beta chain). What this receptor recognizes is not known. No base quality values were provided; no much bigger clone lies one nucleotide off. The germline ends are 9 bases apart after V is trimmed by 0 bases and J by 7 bases. The germline V gene gives CDR1 as SNHLY and CDR2 as FYNNEI. Measured from the cysteine to the phenylalanine, the CDR3 is 13 residues long. Solely the CDR3 DNA is kept, with 39 bases framed from the first base. These data are taken from a study of OX40 agonist ivuxolimab in advanced cancers. Looking at the study overall: The costimulatory receptor OX40 (CD134) was targeted by ivuxolimab, a fully human IgG2 agonistic monoclonal antibody. Intravenous ivuxolimab was administered to patients every 2 weeks at six dose levels: 0.01, 0.1, 0.3, 1.5, 3 and 10 mg/kg. Among the roughly 52 dose-escalation patients, about 19 had hepatocellular carcinoma, about 15 melanoma, 9 renal cell carcinoma and 9 head and neck cancer. The dose-escalation cohort was approximately 83% male with a mean age of 60 years, ranging from 23 to 79. Prior anti-PD-1, anti-PD-L1 or anti-CTLA-4 therapy was permitted, and 40% of dose-escalation patients had received checkpoint inhibitors. Partial responses occurred in three dose-escalation patients: two with cutaneous melanoma and one with hepatocellular carcinoma. Peripheral TCRbeta sequencing aimed to test whether ivuxolimab altered TCR sequence diversity and caused clonal T-cell expansion. The monotherapy dose-escalation portion (N of about 52 patients) of the phase I ivuxolimab trial is reported in the paper.

For sequencing of the TCRbeta CDR3 region, genomic DNA was extracted from the sorted cells. TCRbeta CDR3 regions were sequenced using the immunoSEQ Assay. TCRdb stores this immuneACCESS table with in-frame sequences only. Part of the clones is absent; in the studies checked, under half of the shortfall reflects unresolved V genes, and no reason is known for the rest. The sample has roughly 37,000 clones on record, just under 75% of them singletons. The ten most abundant clones make up under 20% of the sample. The trial excluded patients who had a history of autoimmune disease or were on systemic immunosuppression. In every dose cohort, peripheral blood was drawn for TCR sequencing at baseline, cycle 4 day 1, and cycle 7 day 1. Samples came from an open-label, multicenter, first-in-human phase I dose-escalation trial of ivuxolimab. Adults with locally advanced or metastatic melanoma, renal cell, hepatocellular, or head and neck squamous cell carcinoma were enrolled in the trial. Before TCR sequencing, CD4+ T cells and CD8+ T cells from peripheral blood were sorted into separate populations.

Points the paper makes about the study in general: In the 0.1-3.0 mg/kg groups, partial responders were among the patients with the lowest normalized peripheral clonal expansion, particularly in CD8+ T cells. Low levels of normalized T-cell clonal expansion were also seen in some patients who did not respond. The antigen specificity of the peripheral T cells that underwent clonal expansion was not determined. After ivuxolimab, more expanded clones were found on average in CD8+ T cells than in CD4+ T cells. Clonal expansion of both CD4+ and CD8+ blood T cells was observed from baseline to week 6 at doses 0.1 to 3.0 mg/kg.

The source was CD4+ or CD8+ T cells sorted from blood, collected in a trial of the OX40 agonist ivuxolimab. This clonotype originated in an adult with an advanced solid tumor such as melanoma, head and neck, liver or kidney cancer. The rearranged segments are TRBV2 and TRBJ2-5, with the D segment identity uncertain. The sequenced DNA is TGTGCCAGCAGTGAAGCAAAGCGCGGGACCCAGTACTTC. This sequence encodes CASSEAKRGTQYF.